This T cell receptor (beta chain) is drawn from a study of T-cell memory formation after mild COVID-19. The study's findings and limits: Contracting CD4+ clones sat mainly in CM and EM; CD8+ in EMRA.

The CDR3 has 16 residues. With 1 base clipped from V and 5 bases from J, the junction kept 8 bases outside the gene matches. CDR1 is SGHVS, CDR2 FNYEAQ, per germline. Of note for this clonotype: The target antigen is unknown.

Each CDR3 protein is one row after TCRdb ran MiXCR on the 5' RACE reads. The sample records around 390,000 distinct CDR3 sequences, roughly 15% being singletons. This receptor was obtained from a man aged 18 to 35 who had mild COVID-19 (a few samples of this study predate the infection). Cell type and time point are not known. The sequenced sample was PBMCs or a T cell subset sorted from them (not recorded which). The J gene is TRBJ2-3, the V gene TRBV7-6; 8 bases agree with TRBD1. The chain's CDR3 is CASSLVGGTGEDTQYF. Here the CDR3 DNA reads TGTGCCAGCAGCTTAGTTGGGGGGACAGGCGAAGATACGCAGTATTTT.